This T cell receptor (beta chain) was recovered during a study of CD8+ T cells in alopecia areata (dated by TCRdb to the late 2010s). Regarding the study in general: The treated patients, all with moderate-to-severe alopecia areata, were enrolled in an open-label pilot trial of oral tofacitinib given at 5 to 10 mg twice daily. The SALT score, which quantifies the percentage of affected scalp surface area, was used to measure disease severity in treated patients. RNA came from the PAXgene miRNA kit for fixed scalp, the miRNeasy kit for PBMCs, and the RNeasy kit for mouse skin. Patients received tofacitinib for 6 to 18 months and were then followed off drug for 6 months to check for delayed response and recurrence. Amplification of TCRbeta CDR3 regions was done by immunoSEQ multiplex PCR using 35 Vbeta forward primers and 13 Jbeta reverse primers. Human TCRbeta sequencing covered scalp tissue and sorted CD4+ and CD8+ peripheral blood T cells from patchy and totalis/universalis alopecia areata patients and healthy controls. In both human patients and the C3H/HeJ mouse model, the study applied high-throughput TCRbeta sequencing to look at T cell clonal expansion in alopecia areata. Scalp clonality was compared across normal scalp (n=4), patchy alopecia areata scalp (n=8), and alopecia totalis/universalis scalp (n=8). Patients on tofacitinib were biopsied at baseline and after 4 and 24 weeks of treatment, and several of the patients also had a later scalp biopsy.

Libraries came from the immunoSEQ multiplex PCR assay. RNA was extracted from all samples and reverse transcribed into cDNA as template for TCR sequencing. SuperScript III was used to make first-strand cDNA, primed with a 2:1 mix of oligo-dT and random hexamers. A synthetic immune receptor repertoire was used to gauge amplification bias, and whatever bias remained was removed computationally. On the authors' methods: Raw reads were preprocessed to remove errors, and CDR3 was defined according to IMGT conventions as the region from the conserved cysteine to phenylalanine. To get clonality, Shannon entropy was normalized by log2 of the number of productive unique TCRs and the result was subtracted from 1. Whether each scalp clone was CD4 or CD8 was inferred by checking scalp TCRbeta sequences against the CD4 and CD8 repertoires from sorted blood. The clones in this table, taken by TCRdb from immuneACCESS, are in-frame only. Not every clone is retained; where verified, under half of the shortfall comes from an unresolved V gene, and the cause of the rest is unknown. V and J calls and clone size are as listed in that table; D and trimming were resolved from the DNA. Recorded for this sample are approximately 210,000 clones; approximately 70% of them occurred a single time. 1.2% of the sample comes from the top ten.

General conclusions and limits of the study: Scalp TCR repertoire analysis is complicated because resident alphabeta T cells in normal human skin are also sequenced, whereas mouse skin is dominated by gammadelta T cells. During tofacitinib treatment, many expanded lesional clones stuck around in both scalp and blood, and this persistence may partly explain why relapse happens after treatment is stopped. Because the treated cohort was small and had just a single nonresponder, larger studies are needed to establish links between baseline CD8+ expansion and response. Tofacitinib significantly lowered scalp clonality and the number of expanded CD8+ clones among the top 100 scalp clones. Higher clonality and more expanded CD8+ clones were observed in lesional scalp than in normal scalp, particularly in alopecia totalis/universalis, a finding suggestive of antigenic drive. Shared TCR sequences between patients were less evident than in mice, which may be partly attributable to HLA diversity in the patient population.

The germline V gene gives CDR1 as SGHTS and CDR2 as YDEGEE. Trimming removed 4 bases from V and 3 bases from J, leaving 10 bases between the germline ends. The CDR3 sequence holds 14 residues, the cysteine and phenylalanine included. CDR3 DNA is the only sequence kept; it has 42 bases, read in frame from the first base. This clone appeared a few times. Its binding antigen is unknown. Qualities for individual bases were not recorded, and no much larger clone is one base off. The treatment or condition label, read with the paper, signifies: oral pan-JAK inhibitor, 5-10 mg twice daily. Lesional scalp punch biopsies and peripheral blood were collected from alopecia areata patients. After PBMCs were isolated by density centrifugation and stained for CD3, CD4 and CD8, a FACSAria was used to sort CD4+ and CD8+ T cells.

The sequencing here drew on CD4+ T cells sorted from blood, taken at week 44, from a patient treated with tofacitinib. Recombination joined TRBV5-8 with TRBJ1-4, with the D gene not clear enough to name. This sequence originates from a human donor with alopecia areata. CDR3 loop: CASSHEVANEKLFF. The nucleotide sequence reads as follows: TGTGCCAGCAGCCATGAGGTAGCTAATGAAAAACTGTTTTTT.